The 25 T cell receptor beta chains presented below share a single source sample, sequenced in a study of radiation and T cells in renal cell carcinoma. Data came from immunoSEQ multiplex PCR; TCRdb stores just in-frame clones and leaves some out. Here the sample spans about 150,000 clones, less than 90% being singletons. Time point reported: baseline pretreatment blood. This sample's treatment: 15 Gy SBRT to primary tumor, nephrectomy 4 weeks later. This specimen consisted of blood, obtained from a patient whose treatment included radiotherapy and nephrectomy. The receptor set was obtained from a woman aged 70-85 years with renal cell carcinoma.

The chain is built from TRBV28 and TRBJ1-1; no firm D call. Germline assignment: CDR1 MDHEN and CDR2 SYDVKM. This CDR3 is 14 amino acids long. V was cut by 7 bases and J by 3 bases, with 15 bases left in between. The CDR3 DNA follows: TGTGCCAGCACCCTTGTGAAGACTTACACTGAAGCTTTCTTT. Translated: CASTLVKTYTEAFF.

J is TRBJ1-1 and V is TRBV6-5; D is unresolved. The germline CDR1 and CDR2 sequences are MNHEY and SVGAGI. The CDR3 has 12 amino acids. V was clipped by 7 bases and J by 0 bases, with 6 bases between them. As DNA, the CDR3 is TGTGCCAGCAAGACGGTGAACACTGAAGCTTTCTTT. Protein sequence: CASKTVNTEAFF.

The CDR3, as DNA: TGTGCCAGCAGTAAGGACTCCTATAATTCACCCCTCCACTTT. Translated, it gives CASSKDSYNSPLHF. V gene TRBV25-1 combines with J gene TRBJ1-6; D gene uncertain. Looked up from germline, CDR1 is MGHDK and CDR2 is SYGVNS. CDR3 length: 14 residues. Trimming shortened V by 5 bases and J by 0 bases, and 5 bases separated the two germline ends.

This chain links TRBV7-2 with TRBJ1-6; no definite D call. Germline CDR1 and CDR2: SGHTA and FQGNSA. The V end lost 1 base, the J end lost 9 bases, and 13 bases lay between the germline ends. The CDR3 is 15 amino acids. CDR3: CASSLELPDRSPLHF. The CDR3 DNA sequence: TGTGCCAGCAGCTTAGAATTACCCGACCGTTCACCCCTCCACTTT.

The rearrangement links TRBV6-1 to TRBJ2-2; D uncertain. The CDR3 has 13 amino acids. V was trimmed by 6 bases and J by 0 bases, leaving 5 bases between them. Germline-derived CDR1 and CDR2 are MNHNS and SASEGT. In DNA, the CDR3 is TGTGCCAGCAGGCCATCGAACACCGGGGAGCTGTTTTTT. Amino acids: CASRPSNTGELFF.

This rearrangement joins TRBV7-3 to TRBJ1-1, with D unclear. CDR3 length: 14 amino acids. CDR1 SGHTA and CDR2 FQGTGA come from the germline V gene. V was pared by 4 bases and J by 3 bases, with 12 bases between. CDR3 residues: CASSSKRADTEAFF. CDR3 in DNA: TGTGCCAGCAGCTCCAAAAGGGCTGACACTGAAGCTTTCTTT.

The table lists this clone with a few counts. Other DNA sequences of this sample code for an identical CDR3. The chain links TRBV11-3 to TRBJ2-5; D is uncertain. The CDR3 length is 11 residues. Germline V gene sequence: CDR1 SGHNT, CDR2 YENEEA. The V gene lost 4 bases and the J gene lost 4 bases, with 4 bases spanning the gap. CDR3: CASSSGETQYF. The CDR3 DNA reads as TGTGCCAGCAGCTCCGGAGAGACCCAGTACTTC.

The chain links TRBV4-3 to TRBJ1-2, with TRBD1 identical over 10 bases. The CDR3 is 18 residues long. The trim removed 1 base at V and 8 bases at J, leaving 16 bases unmatched. Germline assignment: CDR1 LGHNA and CDR2 YSLEER. The CDR3 here is CASSQATGTGAPERGYTF. As DNA, the CDR3 is TGCGCCAGCAGCCAAGCAACCGGGACAGGGGCCCCCGAACGAGGCTACACCTTC.

This clone was seen only once. This sequence joins TRBV6-6 and TRBJ1-3; TRBD1 might be the D (6 bases). The CDR3 covers 15 residues. Trimming cost V 5 bases and J 3 bases, with 14 bases left between them. Germline V gene lookup returns CDR1 MNHNY and CDR2 SVGAGI (reference sequence). This CDR3 is CASSPNRADGNTIYF. Written as DNA, the CDR3 is TGTGCCAGCAGTCCCAACAGGGCAGATGGAAACACCATATATTTT.

The chain has TRBV29-1 and TRBJ2-2, with 8 bases lining up with TRBD2. Germline assignment: CDR1 SQVTM and CDR2 ANQGSEA. The CDR3 runs to 15 residues. With 8 bases clipped from V and 1 base from J, the junction kept 9 bases outside the gene matches. Here the CDR3 DNA reads TGCAGCACCCGCGGCGGGGGGCGGAACACCGGGGAGCTGTTTTTT. Its protein product is CSTRGGGRNTGELFF.

V usage is TRBV6-5 and J usage is TRBJ2-1; D may correspond to TRBD1 or TRBD2 (7 bases each). The length of the CDR3 is 16 residues. Trimming stripped 0 bases from V and 5 bases from J, with 14 bases between. CDR1 is MNHEY and CDR2 is SVGAGI in the germline V gene. In DNA form, the CDR3 reads TGTGCCAGCAGTTACTCGCTTCAGGGGGGGAACAATGAGCAGTTCTTC. Its translation: CASSYSLQGGNNEQFF.

This clone was detected only once. The chain combines TRBV7-2 with TRBJ2-3; D is unclear. Trimming took off 1 base at V and 2 bases at J, with 13 bases between the two ends. Germline V lookup: CDR1 SGHTA, CDR2 FQGNSA. This CDR3 has 16 amino acids. The CDR3 DNA sequence: TGTGCCAGCAGCTTAGTGGCTAACGTTCACACAGATACGCAGTATTTT. It yields the protein CASSLVANVHTDTQYF.

The V call is TRBV21-1, the J call TRBJ2-7. TRBV21-1 is reported as a pseudogene. This CDR3 is 12 amino acids long. CDR3 sequence: CASSKRKAPQYF. The DNA for the CDR3 is TGTGCCAGCAGCAAAAGGAAAGCTCCGCAGTACTTC.

The chain joins TRBV5-1 to TRBJ2-1; weak D call: TRBD1 (6 bases). Per the germline V gene, CDR1 is SGHRS and CDR2 is YFSETQ. The CDR3 contains 15 residues. V was cut by 0 bases and J by 0 bases, with 7 bases left in between. The CDR3 DNA is TGCGCCAGCAGCTTGGAGGGGGTCTCCTACAATGAGCAGTTCTTC. It codes for CASSLEGVSYNEQFF.

The chain couples TRBV9 to TRBJ2-3; tentatively, D is TRBD2 (6 bases). CDR1 and CDR2 (germline): SGDLS, YYNGEE. V gave up 0 bases and J gave up 1 base, with 12 bases separating them. There are 16 residues in the CDR3. In nucleotides, the CDR3 is TGTGCCAGCAGCGTAGAAGCGGAGGGTGGCACAGATACGCAGTATTTT. Residues: CASSVEAEGGTDTQYF.

The V gene is TRBV7-2, the J gene TRBJ1-3; tentatively, D is TRBD1 (5 bases). V dropped 5 bases and J dropped 1 base, with 9 bases sitting between them. The CDR3 consists of 14 residues. The germline gives CDR1 SGHTA, CDR2 FQGNSA. The CDR3 loop reads CASSGRVSGNTIYF. The CDR3 DNA reads as TGTGCCAGCAGCGGCAGGGTATCTGGAAACACCATATATTTT.

This chain connects TRBV12-5 to TRBJ2-3; a possible D gene is TRBD1 (5 bases). Germline assignment: CDR1 LGHNT and CDR2 FRNRAP. With 8 bases removed from V and 3 bases from J, the gap between germline ends came to 12 bases. This CDR3 has 13 residues. CDR3 sequence reads: CASRRRETDTQYF. The DNA of the CDR3 is TGTGCTAGTCGCCGCAGGGAAACAGATACGCAGTATTTT.

The V gene is TRBV5-1, the J gene TRBJ2-5, with D uncertain. The germline V and J ends were trimmed by 0 bases and 4 bases, with 10 bases remaining between them. The CDR3 spans 14 residues. Germline V gives CDR1 SGHRS, CDR2 YFSETQ. CDR3 amino acids: CASSLEGFGETQYF. The CDR3 DNA reads TGCGCCAGCAGCTTGGAAGGGTTCGGAGAGACCCAGTACTTC.

The chain links TRBV9 to TRBJ2-7; D is ambiguous. Trimming took off 0 bases at V and 0 bases at J, with 7 bases between the two ends. Germline lookup yields CDR1 SGDLS and CDR2 YYNGEE. The CDR3 length is 14 residues. CDR3 sequence (DNA): TGTGCCAGCAGCGTAGTCGGCAGCTCCTACGAGCAGTACTTC. This codes for CASSVVGSSYEQYF.

The chain employs TRBV7-8 and TRBJ2-7, with D hard to call. This CDR3 has 12 residues. Per germline, CDR1 SGHVS and CDR2 FQNEAQ. The V and J ends lost 6 bases and 1 base respectively, with 7 bases between them. CDR3 DNA sequence: TGTGCCAGCAGTTCCGCGTCCTACGAGCAGTACTTC. Amino acids: CASSSASYEQYF.

The chain links TRBV7-3 to TRBJ2-5, with D maybe TRBD2 (5 bases). This CDR3 comprises 13 residues. Trimming removed 1 base from V and 4 bases from J, with 7 bases in between. Looked up from germline, CDR1 is SGHTA and CDR2 is FQGTGA. The CDR3 nucleotides are TGTGCCAGCAGCTTAAAACGGGGAGAGACCCAGTACTTC. This codes for CASSLKRGETQYF.

The CDR3 sequence is CASSLPGLDYEQFF. For the CDR3, the DNA is TGTGCCAGCAGCTTGCCGGGACTGGACTACGAGCAGTTCTTC. The chain is built from TRBV5-6 and TRBJ2-1; perhaps TRBD2 as D (6 bases). Germline CDR1 SGHDT, CDR2 YYEEEE. The CDR3 length is 14 residues. The germline V and J ends were trimmed by 1 base and 10 bases, with 15 bases remaining between them.

This clone was detected only a few times. The chain employs TRBV7-2 and TRBJ1-5; D is unclear. This CDR3 comprises 14 residues. Germline loops: CDR1 SGHTA, CDR2 FQGNSA. Trimming removed 1 base at V and 4 bases at J, with 8 bases between. The CDR3 sequence: CASSLGFGNQPQHF. In nucleotides, the CDR3 is TGTGCCAGCAGCTTAGGGTTCGGGAATCAGCCCCAGCATTTT. Supplemented by reference TRBV7-2 and TRBJ1-5, the full variable domain reads GAGVSQSPSNKVTEKGKDVELRCDPISGHTALYWYRQSLGQGLEFLIYFQGNSAPDKSGLPSDRFSAERTGGSVSTLTIQRTQQEDSAVYLCASSLGFGNQPQHFGDGTRLSIL.

This chain joins TRBV5-1 and TRBJ1-5; a weak D match, TRBD1 (5 bases). V was pared by 3 bases and J by 4 bases, with 8 bases between. CDR1 and CDR2 from the germline V gene are SGHRS and YFSETQ. This CDR3 has 13 amino acids. The CDR3 bases are TGCGCCAGCAGCTGGGGGGAAAATCAGCCCCAGCATTTT. The encoded protein is CASSWGENQPQHF.

The chain has TRBV6-1 and TRBJ1-1, with no clear D. From germline, CDR1 is MNHNS and CDR2 SASEGT. The CDR3 has 13 residues. V was clipped by 2 bases and J by 7 bases, with 11 bases between them. The CDR3: CASSERVDGEAFF. The CDR3 region has the DNA TGTGCCAGCAGTGAAAGGGTAGACGGTGAAGCTTTCTTT.